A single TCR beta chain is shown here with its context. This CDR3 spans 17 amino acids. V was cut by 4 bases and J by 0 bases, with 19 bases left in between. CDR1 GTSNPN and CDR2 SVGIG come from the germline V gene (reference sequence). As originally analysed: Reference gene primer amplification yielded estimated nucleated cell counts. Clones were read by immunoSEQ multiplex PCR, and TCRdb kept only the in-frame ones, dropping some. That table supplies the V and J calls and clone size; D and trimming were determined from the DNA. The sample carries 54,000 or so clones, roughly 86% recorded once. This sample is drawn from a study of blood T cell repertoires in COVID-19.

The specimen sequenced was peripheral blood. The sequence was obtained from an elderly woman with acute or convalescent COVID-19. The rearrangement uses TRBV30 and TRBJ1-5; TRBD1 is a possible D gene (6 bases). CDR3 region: CAWIRGGGNNSNQPQHF. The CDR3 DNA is TGTGCCTGGATCCGGGGAGGGGGGAACAATAGCAATCAGCCCCAGCATTTT.